The 14 T cell receptor beta chains given below trace back to one sample, sequenced in a study of T cells in Graves' hyperthyroidism and ophthalmopathy. Amplification yielded TCR beta CDR3 regions, with RNA transcripts as the source. First-round RT-PCR of the TCR CDR3 relied on the HTBI primer set. TCRdb re-derived calls from the multiplex PCR reads in MiXCR, one entry per CDR3 protein. The sample lists some 740,000 distinct CDR3 sequences; 14% were seen once. Specimen: blood. The source of these receptors is a woman aged 18-29 years with Graves' hyperthyroidism.

Ten or more counts support this clonotype. V and J are TRBV10-1 and TRBJ2-3; possibly TRBD1 for D (6 bases). Per the germline V gene, CDR1 is WNHNN and CDR2 is SYGVQD (reference sequence). The CDR3 has 16 residues. V was pared by 3 bases and J by 4 bases, with 17 bases between. CDR3 DNA: TGCGCCAGCAGTGATCCCCGGGACACCGACCCAGATACGCAGTATTTT. As protein: CASSDPRDTDPDTQYF.

This chain connects TRBV28 to TRBJ1-1, with D uncertain. The germline V and J ends were trimmed by 3 bases and 0 bases, with 11 bases remaining between them. This CDR3 comprises 15 residues. Germline assignment: CDR1 MDHEN and CDR2 SYDVKM. The CDR3 loop reads CASSFRAGLNTEAFF. CDR3 DNA sequence: TGTGCCAGCAGTTTTAGAGCAGGTTTGAACACTGAAGCTTTCTTT.

This clonotype was counted at least ten times. The chain is built from TRBV28 and TRBJ2-5; 9 bases are a match to TRBD2. V shed 7 bases, J shed 6 bases, and the junction held 9 bases outside the gene matches. This CDR3 region has 14 residues. Germline assignment: CDR1 MDHEN and CDR2 SYDVKM. The CDR3: CASTRGGRGKTQYF. The DNA of the CDR3 is TGTGCCAGCACCCGTGGCGGGAGGGGGAAGACCCAGTACTTC.

This clonotype was detected only a few times. The rearrangement joins TRBV12-3 or TRBV12-4 to TRBJ1-1; D call uncertain. V dropped 3 bases and J dropped 1 base, with 9 bases sitting between them. The CDR3 runs to 14 residues. Written as DNA, the CDR3 is TGTGCCAGCAGTTTGTTTAGGGCGAACACTGAAGCTTTCTTT. Translated: CASSLFRANTEAFF.

This clonotype has a count of ten or more. V gene TRBV7-8 combines with J gene TRBJ2-1, with 11 bases matching TRBD2. Germline values: CDR1 SGHVS, CDR2 FQNEAQ. CDR3 length: 20 residues. With V trimmed by 1 base and J by 0 bases, 11 bases remained unmatched. The CDR3 DNA sequence: TGTGCCAGCAGCTTAGATAAGTGGACTAGCGGGCTCCTCTCCTACAATGAGCAGTTCTTC. Its protein product is CASSLDKWTSGLLSYNEQFF.

This chain uses TRBV4-1 with TRBJ2-7, with 9 bases matching TRBD2. With V trimmed by 0 bases and J by 7 bases, 19 bases remained unmatched. This CDR3 spans 19 amino acids. Germline loops: CDR1 MGHRA, CDR2 YSYEKL. Here the CDR3 reads CASSQDRGTLAGSLGEQYF. The CDR3 DNA follows: TGCGCCAGCAGCCAAGATAGAGGGACGCTAGCGGGATCCCTAGGAGAGCAGTACTTC.

V usage is TRBV20-1 and J usage is TRBJ2-7; no clear D. CDR3 length: 12 residues. Deletions cut 5 bases from V and 5 bases from J, with 13 bases between. The germline CDR1 and CDR2 sequences are DFQATT and SNEGSKA (reference sequence). CDR3 sequence (DNA): TGCAGTGCTGGGGATTCCGTCCACGAGCAGTACTTC. It encodes CSAGDSVHEQYF.

There are many counts of this clonotype. The J gene is TRBJ2-1, the V gene TRBV6-1, with TRBD2 matching over 12 bases. This CDR3 is 14 amino acids long. Germline trimming cut 7 bases from V and 7 bases from J; bases unmatched to any gene: 5. Germline-derived CDR1 and CDR2 are MNHNS and SASEGT. For the CDR3, the DNA is TGTGCCAGCACTAGCGGGAGGGTAAGAAATGAGCAGTTCTTC. It specifies CASTSGRVRNEQFF.

Ten or more counts support this clonotype. The chain recombines TRBV2 with TRBJ1-4, with D unclear. Germline CDR1 and CDR2: SNHLY and FYNNEI. The CDR3 has 15 amino acids. V was cut by 6 bases and J by 4 bases, with 15 bases left in between. CDR3 amino acids: CASRRRAADNEKLFF. For the CDR3, the DNA is TGTGCCAGCAGGCGGAGGGCAGCCGATAATGAAAAACTGTTTTTT.

This clonotype was found a few times. This rearrangement joins TRBV28 to TRBJ2-7, with 9 positions matching TRBD2. The length of the CDR3 is 18 residues. Germline loops: CDR1 MDHEN, CDR2 SYDVKM. Trimming removed 5 bases from V and 2 bases from J; junction bases left unmatched: 16. CDR3 loop: CASSHRKGLSGRTYEQYF. DNA of the CDR3: TGTGCCAGCAGTCACCGCAAGGGACTTAGCGGGAGAACCTACGAGCAGTACTTC.

V and J are TRBV12-3 or TRBV12-4 and TRBJ2-4, with 8 bases aligning to TRBD1. J lost 15 bases, V lost 4 bases, and 20 bases had no gene match. The CDR3 covers 16 residues. DNA of the CDR3: TGTGCCAGCAGTTCCACCCGACAGGGGCTGTTCTCCGGGAGGTACTTC. Translating gives CASSSTRQGLFSGRYF.

This clonotype was recorded many times. V and J are TRBV12-3 or TRBV12-4 and TRBJ1-1, with a possible D match to TRBD1 (5 bases). The CDR3 is 13 residues long. V lost 5 bases, J lost 12 bases, and 19 bases lay in between. For the CDR3, the DNA is TGTGCCAGCAGTCACCAGTCTCGGGGGAAGCCTTTCTTT. Translation: CASSHQSRGKPFF.

This clonotype was counted between two and nine times. The chain recombines TRBV11-2 with TRBJ1-4; no clear D gene. Trimming left V 1 base short and J 12 bases short, with 15 bases between. The CDR3 consists of 14 residues. Germline V gene data show CDR1 as SGHAT and CDR2 as FQNNGV. The CDR3 DNA reads as TGTGCCAGCAGCTTAGCGATACCGGGCTCTCAACTGTTTTTT. The encoded protein is CASSLAIPGSQLFF.

This clonotype showed up just a few times. The chain has TRBV6-1 and TRBJ1-5; 9 nucleotides agree with TRBD1. Unmatched junction bases numbered 7, after V lost 6 bases and J lost 1 base. Per the germline V gene, CDR1 is MNHNS and CDR2 is SASEGT. The CDR3 spans 16 residues. Here the CDR3 DNA reads TGTGCCAGCAGCCGAGCGACAGGGGGGAGCAATCAGCCCCAGCATTTT. Its translation: CASSRATGGSNQPQHF.